The 5 T cell receptor beta chains presented below share a single source sample, sequenced in a study of blood T cell repertoires in COVID-19. Only in-frame clones appear in the TCRdb table, and some are missing; sequencing was by immunoSEQ multiplex PCR. The sample consists of over 300,000 clones, about 90% of them appearing once. Material: PBMCs or T cells enriched from blood (not recorded which). These receptors were collected from a woman aged 25 to 39 who had recovered from COVID-19.

The V and J genes are TRBV19 and TRBJ1-2, with D perhaps matching TRBD1 (6 bases). Germline CDR1 and CDR2: LNHDA and SQIVND (reference sequence). This CDR3 comprises 16 residues. V shed 3 bases and J shed 4 bases, with 18 bases lying between them. DNA of the CDR3: TGTGCCAGTAGTATGGGTAGGGGACAAGGATTCTATGGCTACACCTTC. It translates to CASSMGRGQGFYGYTF.

The rearrangement joins TRBV6-5 to TRBJ1-6; weak D call: TRBD1 (6 bases). The CDR3 spans 15 residues. Between the trimmed V and J ends, which lost 4 bases and 3 bases, there was a span of 10 bases. The germline CDR1 and CDR2 sequences are MNHEY and SVGAGI. The CDR3 loop reads CASSSPDSYNSPLHF. CDR3 bases: TGTGCCAGCAGTTCCCCGGACAGCTATAATTCACCCCTCCACTTT.

The chain carries TRBV28 and TRBJ1-5; TRBD1 is a possible D gene (6 bases). CDR3 length equals 16 residues. In germline, CDR1 is MDHEN, CDR2 SYDVKM. Trimming removed 4 bases at V and 1 base at J, with 14 bases between. Written as DNA, the CDR3 is TGTGCCAGCAGTTCGACAGGAGGCGTGAGCAATCAGCCCCAGCATTTT. Amino acids: CASSSTGGVSNQPQHF.

This clone occurred once. The chain joins TRBV24-1 to TRBJ2-1; 11 bases match TRBD1. Germline V gene sequence: CDR1 KGHDR, CDR2 SFDVKD. The junction had 4 bases not matched to a gene; V was cut back by 4 bases and J by 0 bases. CDR3 length: 17 amino acids. As DNA, the CDR3 is TGTGCCACCAGTGAAGCGGGACAGGGGGGCTCCTACAATGAGCAGTTCTTC. Its protein product is CATSEAGQGGSYNEQFF.

The chain is built from TRBV19 and TRBJ1-1; D is undetermined. V lost 1 base to trimming and J lost 2 bases, with 8 bases between them. Germline loops: CDR1 LNHDA, CDR2 SQIVND (reference sequence). This CDR3 contains 14 residues. CDR3 region: CASSIVVANTEAFF. CDR3 in DNA: TGTGCCAGTAGTATAGTGGTGGCTAACACTGAAGCTTTCTTT.